Described below is a single T cell receptor beta chain sequence and its context. Its antigen is still unknown. The data were obtained in a study of metastatic and nonmetastatic thyroid tumors. Study-wide background: Across peripheral blood and tumor or nodule tissue samples taken from malignant and benign thyroid patients, the repertoires were compared with one another. The study's findings and limits: Significantly higher TCR beta diversity was reportedly seen in malignant thyroid tumors than benign nodules, in blood and tumor.

CDR1 and CDR2 (germline): SGHTA, FQGNSA. Trimming took 0 bases from V and 0 from J, leaving 8 bases between them. CDR3 length: 15 amino acids. The authors' processing: The study's classifier, a distant-metastasis tool for papillary thyroid cancer, was built using CDR3 differences across clinicopathological groups. TCRdb re-called the PCR reads with MiXCR. The V and J calls, along with clone size, are taken from TCRdb and not from the paper's own processing. In the table there are roughly 30,000 clones, more than 25% of which are singletons. No patient had received any treatment before thyroid surgery.

V usage is TRBV7-2 and J usage is TRBJ1-2, with D hard to call. This clonotype originated in a female donor with papillary thyroid cancer or a benign thyroid nodule (not recorded which). Some clones in this sample may be carry-over from other donors' samples. Sequences were obtained from blood. CDR3 amino acids: CASSLAFGPNYGYTF. CDR3 sequence (DNA): TGTGCCAGCAGCTTAGCGTTCGGTCCTAACTATGGCTACACCTTC.